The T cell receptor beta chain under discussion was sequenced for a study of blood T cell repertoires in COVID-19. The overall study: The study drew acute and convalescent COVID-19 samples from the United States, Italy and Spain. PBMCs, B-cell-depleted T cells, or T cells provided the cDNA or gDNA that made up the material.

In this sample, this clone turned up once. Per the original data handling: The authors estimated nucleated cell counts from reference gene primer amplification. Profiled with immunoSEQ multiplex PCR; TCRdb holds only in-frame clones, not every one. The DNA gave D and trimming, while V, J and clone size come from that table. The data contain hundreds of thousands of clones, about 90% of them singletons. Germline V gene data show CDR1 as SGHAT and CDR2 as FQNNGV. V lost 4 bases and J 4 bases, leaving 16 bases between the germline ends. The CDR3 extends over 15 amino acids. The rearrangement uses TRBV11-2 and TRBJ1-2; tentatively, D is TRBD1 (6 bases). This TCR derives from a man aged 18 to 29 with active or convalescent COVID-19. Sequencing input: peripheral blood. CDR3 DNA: TGTGCCAGCAGCTCTTGGGGCCGGGACACCTATGGCTACACCTTC. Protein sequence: CASSSWGRDTYGYTF. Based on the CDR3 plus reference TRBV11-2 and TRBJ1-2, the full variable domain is EAGVAQSPRYKIIEKRQSVAFWCNPISGHATLYWYQQILGQGPKLLIQFQNNGVVDDSQLPKDRFSAERLKGVDSTLKIQPAKLEDSAVYLCASSSWGRDTYGYTFGSGTRLTVV.